These 19 T cell receptor beta chains were sequenced from one sample in a study of T-cell memory formation after mild COVID-19. A single record per CDR3 protein comes from TCRdb applying MiXCR to the 5' RACE reads. Of 350,000 to 400,000 distinct CDR3 sequences listed, over 20% are singletons. What was sequenced was PBMCs or a T cell subset sorted from them (not recorded which). Receptors were obtained from an adult woman who had mild COVID-19 (a few samples of this study predate the infection). Cell type and time point are not known.

The table lists this clonotype with a few counts. The V and J genes are TRBV12-3 or TRBV12-4 and TRBJ1-6; 8 bases match TRBD1. CDR3 length: 15 residues. V was clipped by 6 bases and J by 5 bases; unmatched bases: 6. The CDR3 nucleotides are TGTGCCAGCAGATTCGACAGGGGAAATAATTCACCCCTCCACTTT. Translation gives CASRFDRGNNSPLHF.

This clonotype came up many times. This chain joins TRBV7-8 and TRBJ2-4; D assignment may be TRBD1 or TRBD2 (5 bases each). The CDR3 spans 19 residues. Trimming cost V 5 bases and J 6 bases, with 29 bases left between them. CDR1 and CDR2 from the germline V gene are SGHVS and FQNEAQ. CDR3 in amino acids: CASSVVGLSRVGAGNIQYF. CDR3 nucleotides: TGTGCCAGCAGCGTAGTCGGTTTATCCAGGGTCGGCGCGGGAAACATTCAGTACTTC. The variable domain in full, completed from reference TRBV7-8 and TRBJ2-4, reads GAGVSQSPRYKVAKRGQDVALRCDPISGHVSLFWYQQALGQGPEFLTYFQNEAQLDKSGLPSDRFFAERPEGSVSTLKIQRTQQEDSAVYLCASSVVGLSRVGAGNIQYFGAGTRLSVL.

This clonotype was seen ten or more times. The genes are TRBV6-6 and TRBJ1-4, with 7 bases fitting TRBD1. Germline-derived CDR1 and CDR2 are MNHNY and SVGAGI (reference sequence). This CDR3 comprises 14 residues. Germline trimming cut 2 bases from V and 6 bases from J; bases unmatched to any gene: 3. In DNA form, the CDR3 reads TGTGCCAGCAGTTACGACAGGGCCGATGAAAAACTGTTTTTT. It yields the protein CASSYDRADEKLFF.

This clonotype showed up just a few times. The chain combines TRBV6-5 with TRBJ2-3; 9 positions agree with TRBD2. Trimming at V came to 6 bases and at J to 10 bases, leaving 2 bases not matched to a gene. CDR1 is MNHEY and CDR2 is SVGAGI in the germline V gene. CDR3 length: 11 amino acids. For the CDR3, the DNA is TGTGCCAGCAGGGTAGCGGGAGCGCAGTATTTT. Its protein product is CASRVAGAQYF.

The table lists this clonotype with a few counts. V is TRBV7-3 and J is TRBJ2-3, with 7 bases lining up with TRBD2. CDR1 and CDR2 (germline): SGHTA, FQGTGA. The CDR3 sequence is 15 residues long. V gave up 1 base and J gave up 6 bases; unmatched junction bases: 7. CDR3 sequence reads: CASSLNGGLVDTQYF. Here the CDR3 DNA reads TGTGCCAGCAGCTTAAACGGCGGACTAGTCGATACGCAGTATTTT.

As for this clonotype: Germline and junction disagree at one end, which may indicate a read error. The V gene is TRBV18, the J gene TRBJ2-7, with D uncertain. CDR3 size: 15 residues. CDR1 is KGHSH and CDR2 is LQKENI in the germline V gene. CDR3 coding DNA: TGTTCCAGCTCACCACGGAACAGCCGCTCCTACGAGCAGTACTTC. Protein product: CSSSPRNSRSYEQYF.

J is TRBJ2-1 and V is TRBV5-6; TRBD1 matches 7 bases. This CDR3 is 16 amino acids long. V gave up 4 bases and J gave up 3 bases; unmatched junction bases: 10. Germline V lookup: CDR1 SGHDT, CDR2 YYEEEE. The CDR3 region has the DNA TGTGCCAGCAGCAGCGAGGGGGCAGGGGGCTACAATGAGCAGTTCTTC. It codes for CASSSEGAGGYNEQFF.

This chain connects TRBV7-2 to TRBJ2-2; D might be TRBD2 (6 bases). Trimming cost V 1 base and J 6 bases, with 12 bases left between them. The CDR3 is 15 amino acids. Germline V gene data show CDR1 as SGHTA and CDR2 as FQGNSA. The CDR3 DNA reads TGTGCCAGCAGCTTAGGGGCTCGGGGGTCCGGGGAGCTGTTTTTT. Translated, it gives CASSLGARGSGELFF.

The count of this clonotype is one. This sequence joins TRBV2 and TRBJ1-1, with no clear D. The V gene's germline CDR1 is SNHLY and CDR2 FYNNEI. The CDR3 contains 15 residues. V lost 4 bases and J 0 bases, leaving 12 bases between the germline ends. CDR3 in amino acids: CASSAGSWMNTEAFF. Written as DNA, the CDR3 is TGTGCCAGCAGTGCGGGGTCTTGGATGAACACTGAAGCTTTCTTT.

The chain is built from TRBV18 and TRBJ1-1, with 10 bases aligning to TRBD1. Germline CDR1 is KGHSH and CDR2 is LQKENI. The J segment lost 5 bases and the V segment lost 5 bases, leaving 8 bases of the junction unmatched. The CDR3 is made up of 15 amino acids. The DNA of the CDR3 is TGTGCCAGCTCAGCCCGGGACAGGGGAAATACTGAAGCTTTCTTT. It codes for CASSARDRGNTEAFF.

DNA of the CDR3: TGTGCCACCAGCAGAGAGCGAGGGATGGATCGCTACACCTTC. It codes for CATSRERGMDRYTF. This sequence joins TRBV15 and TRBJ1-2; D not certain. With 0 bases removed from V and 9 bases from J, the gap between germline ends came to 14 bases. The CDR3 is 14 residues long. Germline V gene lookup returns CDR1 LNHNV and CDR2 YYDKDF (reference sequence). Looking up the rest from reference TRBV15 and TRBJ1-2 gives the full variable domain: DAMVIQNPRYQVTQFGKPVTLSCSQTLNHNVMYWYQQKSSQAPKLLFHYYDKDFNNEADTPDNFQSRRPNTSFCFLDIRSPGLGDTAMYLCATSRERGMDRYTFGSGTRLTVV.

V gene TRBV6-5 combines with J gene TRBJ1-6; TRBD1 is a possible D gene (5 bases). The CDR3 runs to 16 residues. V lost 6 bases to trimming and J lost 3 bases, with 15 bases between them. The germline gives CDR1 MNHEY, CDR2 SVGAGI. In DNA, the CDR3 is TGTGCCAGCAGCCCCCAGCTGGGGCTCTATAATTCACCCCTCCACTTT. It codes for CASSPQLGLYNSPLHF.

This chain connects TRBV6-5 to TRBJ2-5; D is undetermined. In germline, CDR1 is MNHEY, CDR2 SVGAGI. The length of the CDR3 is 13 residues. Trimming left V 2 bases short and J 1 base short, with 5 bases between. CDR3 loop: CASSYGVQETQYF. The CDR3 DNA follows: TGTGCCAGCAGTTACGGGGTCCAAGAGACCCAGTACTTC.

This clonotype turned up a few times. The rearrangement joins TRBV30 to TRBJ2-3, with D maybe TRBD2 (5 bases). The V end lost 2 bases, the J end lost 3 bases, and 6 bases lay between the germline ends. Germline values: CDR1 GTSNPN, CDR2 SVGIG (reference sequence). The CDR3 totals 12 residues. CDR3 bases: TGTGCCTGGAGTACGGGAACAGATACGCAGTATTTT. Protein product: CAWSTGTDTQYF.

This clonotype was counted once. This chain connects TRBV30 to TRBJ2-5; no firm D call. Germline V gives CDR1 GTSNPN, CDR2 SVGIG (reference sequence). The ends were cut back, 3 bases at V and 1 base at J, with 12 bases in the middle. CDR3 length equals 14 residues. CDR3 sequence: CAWRGDWFQETQYF. The CDR3 region has the DNA TGTGCCTGGAGGGGTGACTGGTTCCAAGAGACCCAGTACTTC. Drawing the rest from reference TRBV30 and TRBJ2-5, the complete variable domain is SQTIHQWPATLVQPVGSPLSLECTVEGTSNPNLYWYRQAAGRGLQLLFYSVGIGQISSEVPQNLSASRPQDRQFILSSKKLLLSDSGFYLCAWRGDWFQETQYFGPGTRLLVL.

This clonotype was seen a handful of times. This chain connects TRBV4-2 to TRBJ1-5; D call uncertain. This CDR3 spans 14 amino acids. Trimming stripped 4 bases from V and 5 bases from J, with 12 bases between. CDR1 is LGHNA, CDR2 YNFKEQ, per germline. The CDR3 sequence: CASSRQARDQPQHF. The CDR3 DNA follows: TGTGCCAGCAGCCGTCAGGCTAGGGATCAGCCCCAGCATTTT.

This clonotype was detected only a few times. V gene TRBV27 combines with J gene TRBJ2-3; 7 bases agree with TRBD1. The CDR3 runs 15 residues. The germline gives CDR1 MNHEY, CDR2 SMNVEV (reference sequence). Trimming at V came to 2 bases and at J to 5 bases, leaving 7 bases not matched to a gene. The CDR3 loop reads CASSLVQGSLDTQYF. DNA for the CDR3: TGTGCCAGCAGTTTAGTACAGGGGAGTTTAGATACGCAGTATTTT.

Many counts were recorded for this clonotype. The chain uses TRBV6-2 or TRBV6-3 and TRBJ2-3; D is ambiguous. The ends were cut back, 7 bases at V and 1 base at J, with 6 bases in the middle. In germline, CDR1 is MNHEY, CDR2 SVGEGT. The CDR3 is 12 residues long. CDR3 bases: TGTGCCAGCATGCAGGGCACAGATACGCAGTATTTT. Translation: CASMQGTDTQYF.

The rearrangement uses TRBV9 and TRBJ2-2; 12 bases agree with TRBD2. J was trimmed by 5 bases and V by 0 bases; bases with no gene match: 11. The CDR3 totals 19 residues. CDR1 and CDR2 (germline): SGDLS, YYNGEE. DNA of the CDR3: TGTGCCAGCAGCGTAGTAAGGACAGCTAGCGGGAGGGGTACCGGGGAGCTGTTTTTT. Protein: CASSVVRTASGRGTGELFF.